This T cell receptor beta chain was identified in a study of T cell responses to AZD1222 COVID-19 vaccine. Broader study findings: The peak T cell response came first, and repertoires were sampled only after it.

Profiling relied on immunoSEQ multiplex PCR, and the TCRdb table lists in-frame clones only, not all of them. The sample yields around 100,000 clones, approximately 90% seen once. As to this clone: The antigen is not known.

This CDR3 spans 16 amino acids. V gave up 4 bases and J gave up 1 base, with 16 bases separating them. Germline lookup yields CDR1 MNHNS and CDR2 SASEGT. The chain carries TRBV6-1 and TRBJ1-1; weak D call: TRBD1 (6 bases). The input for sequencing was peripheral blood, taken on day 0 of AZD1222 vaccination. This TCR came from an adult in good health. The CDR3 DNA reads TGTGCCAGCAGTGGGGGCCTTGGACAGTGGAACACTGAAGCTTTCTTT. Amino acids: CASSGGLGQWNTEAFF.